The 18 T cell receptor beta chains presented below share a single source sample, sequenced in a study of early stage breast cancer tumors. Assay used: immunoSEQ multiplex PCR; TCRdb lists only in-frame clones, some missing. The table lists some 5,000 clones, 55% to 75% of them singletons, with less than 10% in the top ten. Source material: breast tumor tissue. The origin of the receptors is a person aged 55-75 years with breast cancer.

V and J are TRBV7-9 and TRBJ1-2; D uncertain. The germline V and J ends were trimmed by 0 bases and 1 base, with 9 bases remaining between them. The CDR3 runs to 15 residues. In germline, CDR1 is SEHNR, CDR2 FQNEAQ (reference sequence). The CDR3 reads CASSLAYGDNYGYTF. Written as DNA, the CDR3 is TGTGCCAGCAGCTTAGCTTACGGGGATAACTATGGCTACACCTTC. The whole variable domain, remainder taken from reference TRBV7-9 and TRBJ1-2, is DTGVSQNPRHKITKRGQNVTFRCDPISEHNRLYWYRQTLGQGPEFLTYFQNEAQLEKSRLLSDRFSAERPKGSFSTLEIQRTEQGDSAMYLCASSLAYGDNYGYTFGSGTRLTVV.

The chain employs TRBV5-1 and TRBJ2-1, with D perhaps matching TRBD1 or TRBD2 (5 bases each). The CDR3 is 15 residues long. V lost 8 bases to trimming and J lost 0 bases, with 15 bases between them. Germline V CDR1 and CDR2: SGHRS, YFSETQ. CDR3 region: CASRERGSSYNEQFF. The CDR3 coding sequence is TGCGCCAGTCGAGAGAGGGGCAGCTCCTACAATGAGCAGTTCTTC.

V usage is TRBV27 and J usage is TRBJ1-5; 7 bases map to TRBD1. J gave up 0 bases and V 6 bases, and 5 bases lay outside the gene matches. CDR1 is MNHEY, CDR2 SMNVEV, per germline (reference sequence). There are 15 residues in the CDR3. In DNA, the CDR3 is TGTGCCAGCAGCGGGACAGCTTATAGCAATCAGCCCCAGCATTTT. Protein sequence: CASSGTAYSNQPQHF.

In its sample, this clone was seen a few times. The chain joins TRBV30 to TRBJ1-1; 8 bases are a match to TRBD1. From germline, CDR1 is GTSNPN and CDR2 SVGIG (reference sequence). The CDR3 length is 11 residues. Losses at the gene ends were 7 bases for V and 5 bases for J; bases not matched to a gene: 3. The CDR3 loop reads CAYRGYTEAFF. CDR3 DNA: TGTGCCTACAGGGGGTATACTGAAGCTTTCTTT.

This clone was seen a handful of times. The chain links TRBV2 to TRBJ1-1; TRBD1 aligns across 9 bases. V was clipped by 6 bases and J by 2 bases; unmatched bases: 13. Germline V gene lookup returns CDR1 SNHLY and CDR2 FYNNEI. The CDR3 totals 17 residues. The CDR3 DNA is TGTGCCAGCAGCCAACAGGGGGCGCGGCGTTTAAACACTGAAGCTTTCTTT. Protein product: CASSQQGARRLNTEAFF. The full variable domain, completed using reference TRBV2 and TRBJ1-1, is EPEVTQTPSHQVTQMGQEVILRCVPISNHLYFYWYRQILGQKVEFLVSFYNNEISEKSEIFDDQFSVERPDGSNFTLKIRSTKLEDSAMYFCASSQQGARRLNTEAFFGQGTRLTVV.

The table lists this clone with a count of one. The CDR3 sequence: CASSSTGNYGYTF. The DNA for the CDR3 is TGTGCCAGTAGTTCGACAGGGAACTATGGCTACACCTTC. The J gene is TRBJ1-2, the V gene TRBV19, with TRBD1 identical over 7 bases. The CDR3 sequence is 13 residues long. Germline CDR1 LNHDA, CDR2 SQIVND (reference sequence). V gave up 5 bases and J gave up 2 bases; unmatched junction bases: 2.

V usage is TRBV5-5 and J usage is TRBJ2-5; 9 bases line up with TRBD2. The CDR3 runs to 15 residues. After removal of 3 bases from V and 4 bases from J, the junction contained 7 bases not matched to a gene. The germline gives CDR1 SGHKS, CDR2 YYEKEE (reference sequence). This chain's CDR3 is CASSWGGGGGETQYF. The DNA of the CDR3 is TGTGCCAGCAGCTGGGGAGGCGGGGGGGGAGAGACCCAGTACTTC.

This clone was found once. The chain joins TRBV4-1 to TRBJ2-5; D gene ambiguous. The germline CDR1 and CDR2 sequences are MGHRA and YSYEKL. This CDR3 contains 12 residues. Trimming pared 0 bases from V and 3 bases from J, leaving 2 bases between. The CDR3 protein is CASSQDKETQYF. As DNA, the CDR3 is TGCGCCAGCAGCCAAGATAAAGAGACCCAGTACTTC.

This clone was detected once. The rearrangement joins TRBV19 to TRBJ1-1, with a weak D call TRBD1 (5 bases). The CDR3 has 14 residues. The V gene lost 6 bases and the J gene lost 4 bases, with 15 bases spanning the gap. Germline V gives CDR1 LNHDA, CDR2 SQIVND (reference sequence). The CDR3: CASSQGLSVTEAFF. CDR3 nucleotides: TGTGCCAGTAGCCAGGGCCTATCGGTCACTGAAGCTTTCTTT.

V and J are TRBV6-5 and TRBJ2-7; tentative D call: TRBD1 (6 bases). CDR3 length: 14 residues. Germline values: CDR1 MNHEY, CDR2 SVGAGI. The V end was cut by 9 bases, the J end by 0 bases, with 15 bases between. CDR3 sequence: CASTGTFSSYEQYF. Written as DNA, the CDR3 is TGTGCCAGTACCGGGACATTTAGCTCCTACGAGCAGTACTTC.

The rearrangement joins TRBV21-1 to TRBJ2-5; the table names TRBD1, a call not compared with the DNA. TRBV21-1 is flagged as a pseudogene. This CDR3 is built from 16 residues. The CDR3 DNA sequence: TGTGCCAGCAGCAAAGAGGACAGGTCTAAGCAAGAGACCCAGTACTTC. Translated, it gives CASSKEDRSKQETQYF.

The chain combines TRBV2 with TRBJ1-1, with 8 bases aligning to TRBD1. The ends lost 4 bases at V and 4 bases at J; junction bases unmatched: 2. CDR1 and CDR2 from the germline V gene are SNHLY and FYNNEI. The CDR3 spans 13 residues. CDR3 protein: CASSGTGTTEAFF. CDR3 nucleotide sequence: TGTGCCAGCAGTGGGACAGGGACCACTGAAGCTTTCTTT.

CDR3 nucleotides: TGTGCCAGCAGGGACTCGGGTTCGGGGGAAAAACTGTTTTTT. As protein: CASRDSGSGEKLFF. The chain joins TRBV2 to TRBJ1-4; D call uncertain. Germline V gene sequence: CDR1 SNHLY, CDR2 FYNNEI. V gave up 6 bases and J gave up 8 bases, with 16 bases separating them. This CDR3 contains 14 residues.

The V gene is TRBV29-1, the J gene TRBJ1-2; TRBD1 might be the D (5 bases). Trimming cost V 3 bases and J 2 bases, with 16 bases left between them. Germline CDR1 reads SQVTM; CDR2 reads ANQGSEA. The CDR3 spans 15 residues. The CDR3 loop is CSVDHGQGTNYGYTF. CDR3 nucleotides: TGCAGCGTTGACCACGGGCAGGGAACAAACTATGGCTACACCTTC.

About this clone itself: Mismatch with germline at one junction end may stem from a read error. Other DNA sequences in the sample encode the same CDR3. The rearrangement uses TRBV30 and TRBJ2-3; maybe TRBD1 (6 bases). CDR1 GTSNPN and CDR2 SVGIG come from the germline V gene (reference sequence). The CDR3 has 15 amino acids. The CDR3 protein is CAWGLQGTFGDTQYF. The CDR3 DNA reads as TGTGCCTGGGGTCTGCAGGGGACCTTTGGGGATACGCAATATTTT. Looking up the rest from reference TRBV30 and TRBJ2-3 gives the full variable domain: SQTIHQWPATLVQPVGSPLSLECTVEGTSNPNLYWYRQAAGRGLQLLFYSVGIGQISSEVPQNLSASRPQDRQFILSSKKLLLSDSGFYLCAWGLQGTFGDTQYFGPGTRLTVL.

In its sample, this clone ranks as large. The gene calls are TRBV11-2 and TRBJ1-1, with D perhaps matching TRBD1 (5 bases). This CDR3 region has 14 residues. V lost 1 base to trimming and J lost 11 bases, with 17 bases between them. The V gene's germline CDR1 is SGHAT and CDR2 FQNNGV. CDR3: CASSLGGLSVLAFF. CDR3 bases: TGTGCCAGCAGCTTAGGGGGACTATCCGTCTTGGCTTTCTTT.

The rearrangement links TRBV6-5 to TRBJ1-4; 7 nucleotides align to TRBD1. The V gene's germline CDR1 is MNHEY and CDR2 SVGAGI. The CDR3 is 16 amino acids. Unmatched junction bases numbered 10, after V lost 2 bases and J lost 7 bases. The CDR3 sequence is CASSYVKGARGEKLFF. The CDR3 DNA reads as TGTGCCAGCAGTTACGTAAAGGGGGCGCGGGGTGAAAAACTGTTTTTT.

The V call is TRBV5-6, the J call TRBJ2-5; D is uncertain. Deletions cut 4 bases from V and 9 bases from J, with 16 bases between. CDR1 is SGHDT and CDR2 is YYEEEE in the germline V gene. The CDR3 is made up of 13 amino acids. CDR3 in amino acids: CASSQHPSYAQYF. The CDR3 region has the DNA TGTGCCAGCAGCCAACACCCCTCCTATGCCCAGTACTTC.